The 4 T cell receptor beta chains reported below all come from one sample, sequenced in a study of blood T cell repertoires in COVID-19. The method was immunoSEQ multiplex PCR; TCRdb's version includes in-frame clones alone and lacks a portion of them. The sample carries roughly 100,000 clones, 65% to 90% recorded once. Specimen: peripheral blood. All receptors derive from an elderly man with acute or convalescent COVID-19.

This chain links TRBV5-1 with TRBJ2-5, with D tentatively TRBD2 (6 bases). Trimming removed 5 bases at V and 0 bases at J, with 14 bases between. This CDR3 is built from 15 residues. Germline CDR1 is SGHRS and CDR2 is YFSETQ. The CDR3 DNA is TGCGCCAGCAGTGGGGGGAGCGGGTACCAAGAGACCCAGTACTTC. Encoded protein: CASSGGSGYQETQYF.

The V gene is TRBV18, the J gene TRBJ2-2, with D perhaps TRBD1 (5 bases). CDR3 size: 15 residues. Trimming took 3 bases from V and 5 from J, leaving 13 bases between them. Germline V gene sequence: CDR1 KGHSH, CDR2 LQKENI. The CDR3 region is CASSPLHAGTGELFF. CDR3 nucleotides: TGTGCCAGCTCACCCCTTCATGCAGGGACCGGGGAGCTGTTTTTT.

The chain joins TRBV28 to TRBJ1-5; unclear D gene. V lost 4 bases and J lost 4, with 11 bases in between. There are 14 residues in the CDR3. Per the germline V gene, CDR1 is MDHEN and CDR2 is SYDVKM. In nucleotides, the CDR3 is TGTGCCAGCAGTTCCCCGGGTGGAAATCAGCCCCAGCATTTT. This encodes CASSSPGGNQPQHF.

The V and J genes are TRBV7-8 and TRBJ1-6, with unresolved D. V was clipped by 5 bases and J by 10 bases, with 15 bases between them. The CDR3 contains 14 residues. Germline CDR1 SGHVS, CDR2 FQNEAQ. The CDR3 nucleotides read TGTGCCAGCAGCCTTACGGGGAGAGTCTCACCCCTCCACTTT. Its translation is CASSLTGRVSPLHF.